Listed below are T cell receptor beta chains from one sample, sequenced in a study of blood T cell repertoires in COVID-19. Generated by immunoSEQ multiplex PCR, the TCRdb table keeps only in-frame clones and is missing some. The sample records some 500,000 clones, 85% to 90% being singletons. The material sequenced was peripheral blood. The receptor set was obtained from a woman aged 50 to 65 with COVID-19, enrolled during active disease. The CDR3 runs from the conserved cysteine through the conserved F or W. The D gene is left open where the match is weak. Only part of the rows carry a size: once, few, many, or a class if the clone is expanded.

>.|TRBJ2-2|TRBD1|TRBV5-1
CASSLAQGARNGELFF
TGCGCCAGCAGCTTGGCCCAGGGGGCGCGGAACGGGGAGCTGTTTTTT
>.|TRBJ1-3|TRBD1|TRBV19
CASSFGTEGNTIYF
TGTGCCAGTAGTTTCGGGACAGAGGGAAACACCATATATTTT
>.|TRBJ2-4|.|TRBV29-1
CSVSQGFKNIQYF
TGCAGCGTCTCGCAGGGGTTTAAAAACATTCAGTACTTC
>.|TRBJ1-1|TRBD1|TRBV5-1
CASSFGTGESTEAFF
TGCGCCAGCAGCTTCGGTACAGGGGAAAGCACTGAAGCTTTCTTT
>.|TRBJ1-5|TRBD1|TRBV27
CASSPGQGHGGQPQHF
TGTGCCAGCAGTCCCGGACAGGGCCACGGGGGTCAGCCCCAGCATTTT
>.|TRBJ2-1|TRBD1|TRBV19
CASGGQGANEQFF
TGTGCCAGCGGAGGACAGGGGGCGAATGAGCAGTTCTTC
>.|TRBJ2-7|TRBD1|TRBV28
CASRSTGDTYEQYF
TGTGCCAGCCGAAGTACAGGGGATACCTACGAGCAGTACTTC
>.|TRBJ1-1|TRBD1|TRBV5-1
CASSPDRGNTEAFF
TGCGCCAGCAGCCCGGACAGGGGAAACACTGAAGCTTTCTTT
>.|TRBJ2-7|.|TRBV11-2
CASSLLRHDYEQYF
TGTGCCAGCAGCTTACTGAGACACGACTACGAGCAGTACTTC
>.|TRBJ1-1|.|TRBV5-1
CASSLEGDGTEAFF
TGCGCCAGCAGCTTAGAGGGAGATGGCACTGAAGCTTTCTTT
>once|TRBJ1-1|.|TRBV19
CASSGGLGTEAFF
TGTGCCAGTAGCGGGGGTCTGGGCACTGAAGCTTTCTTT
>.|TRBJ2-3|TRBD2|TRBV24-1
CATSAPGTRVNTQYF
TGTGCCACCAGTGCCCCAGGGACTAGGGTGAATACGCAGTATTTT
>.|TRBJ1-1|.|TRBV29-1
CSVLRNTEAFF
TGCAGCGTTTTGCGGAACACTGAAGCTTTCTTT
>.|TRBJ2-7|.|TRBV9
CASSVGAGAPREQYF
TGTGCCAGCAGCGTAGGGGCGGGGGCCCCCAGGGAGCAGTACTTC
>.|TRBJ1-5|.|TRBV19
CASSMITSGNQPQHF
TGTGCCAGTAGCATGATCACCAGCGGCAATCAGCCCCAGCATTTT
>.|TRBJ2-2|.|TRBV4-2
CASSQEAITGELFF
TGTGCCAGCAGCCAAGAAGCGATCACCGGGGAGCTGTTTTTT
>.|TRBJ1-5|.|TRBV7-9
CASSLGKGGNQPQHF
TGTGCCAGCAGCTTAGGAAAAGGGGGCAATCAGCCCCAGCATTTT
>.|TRBJ2-7|.|TRBV6-5
CASSTTGHYYEQYF
TGTGCCAGCAGTACTACGGGACATTATTACGAGCAGTACTTC
>.|TRBJ2-5|.|TRBV19
CASSTPERRRGRYF
TGTGCCAGTAGTACTCCGGAACGGAGGAGAGGGCGGTACTTC
>.|TRBJ1-2|.|TRBV5-1
CASSRRLSGVVYGYTF
TGCGCCAGCAGCCGCAGGTTAAGCGGGGTCGTCTATGGCTACACCTTC
>.|TRBJ1-1|TRBD1|TRBV7-9
CASSPTGIQLWTEAFF
TGTGCCAGCAGCCCGACAGGGATACAGCTTTGGACTGAAGCTTTCTTT
>.|TRBJ1-1|.|TRBV18
CASSPGPRNTEAFF
TGTGCCAGCTCACCTGGGCCCAGGAACACTGAAGCTTTCTTT
>few|TRBJ1-2|.|TRBV6-1
CASTLGLVYGYTF
TGTGCCAGCACCCTCGGACTGGTCTATGGCTACACCTTC
>.|TRBJ2-1|TRBD1|TRBV29-1
CSVPGQGNAEQFF
TGCAGCGTGCCGGGACAGGGGAATGCTGAGCAGTTCTTC
>.|TRBJ2-3|.|TRBV7-3
CASSLGGAVTDTQYF
TGTGCCAGCAGCTTAGGGGGGGCCGTCACAGATACGCAGTATTTT
>.|TRBJ1-4|TRBD1|TRBV18
CASSTFRDSPGGLFF
TGTGCCAGCTCAACTTTCCGGGACAGCCCCGGGGGACTGTTTTTT
>.|TRBJ1-4|TRBD1|TRBV11-2
CASSPGRGLEKLFF
TGTGCCAGCAGTCCGGGCAGGGGGCTTGAAAAACTGTTTTTT
>.|TRBJ2-1|.|TRBV7-2
CASSPEVGKWNEQFF
TGTGCCAGCAGCCCCGAGGTCGGGAAGTGGAATGAGCAGTTCTTC
>.|TRBJ1-1|.|TRBV29-1
CSVLMNTEAFF
TGCAGCGTTTTAATGAACACTGAAGCTTTCTTT
>.|TRBJ1-1|TRBD1|TRBV12-3/TRBV12-4
CASRARGLTEAFF
TGTGCCAGCCGGGCCAGGGGGTTGACTGAAGCTTTCTTT
>.|TRBJ1-4|TRBD1|TRBV5-4
CASSSSRQGGKLFF
TGTGCCAGCAGCTCTTCCAGACAGGGCGGAAAACTGTTTTTT
>once|TRBJ1-6|.|TRBV2
CASSAMSSSYNSPLHF
TGTGCCAGCAGTGCTATGTCGAGCTCCTATAATTCACCCCTCCACTTT
>.|TRBJ2-3|.|TRBV5-1
CASSRGGPNADTQYF
TGCGCCAGCAGCAGGGGGGGACCTAACGCAGATACGCAGTATTTT